This is a list of T cell receptor beta chains from one sample in a study of blood T cell repertoires in COVID-19. The data were produced by immunoSEQ multiplex PCR, yet TCRdb's version contains in-frame clones alone and is incomplete. This sample has some 110,000 clones, with around four fifths found just once. Sequencing was carried out using peripheral blood. The source is a woman in her seventies with acute or convalescent COVID-19. Each CDR3 is given with its conserved first and last residue. The D gene is left open where the match is weak. Clone size is given for some rows only: seen once, a few or many times, or a class if the clone is expanded.

J gene: TRBJ2-3; clone size: NA; V gene: TRBV6-6; D gene: NA; CDR3 protein: CASSYSLATDTQYF; CDR3 DNA: TGTGCCAGCAGTTACTCACTAGCCACAGATACGCAGTATTTT
J gene: TRBJ2-7; clone size: NA; V gene: TRBV5-1; D gene: NA; CDR3 protein: CASSLDRAYEQYF; CDR3 DNA: TGCGCCAGCAGCTTAGACAGAGCCTACGAGCAGTACTTC
J gene: TRBJ2-7; clone size: once; V gene: TRBV3-1/TRBV3-2; D gene: NA; CDR3 protein: CASSPIPTYEQYF; CDR3 DNA: TGTGCCAGCAGCCCTATACCAACCTACGAGCAGTACTTC
J gene: TRBJ1-3; clone size: once; V gene: TRBV6-5; D gene: NA; CDR3 protein: CASSRLQGPGNTIYF; CDR3 DNA: TGTGCCAGCAGCCGATTACAGGGACCTGGAAACACCATATATTTT
J gene: TRBJ2-7; clone size: NA; V gene: TRBV6-4; D gene: TRBD2; CDR3 protein: CASSASTLAGEQYF; CDR3 DNA: TGTGCCAGCAGTGCCTCGACCCTAGCGGGCGAGCAGTACTTC
J gene: TRBJ1-2; clone size: few; V gene: TRBV28; D gene: NA; CDR3 protein: CASSGGDKGGYGYTF; CDR3 DNA: TGTGCCAGCAGCGGGGGAGACAAGGGCGGCTATGGCTACACCTTC
J gene: TRBJ1-5; clone size: NA; V gene: TRBV18; D gene: NA; CDR3 protein: CASSLGSPNQPQHF; CDR3 DNA: TGTGCCAGCTCACTTGGGAGCCCGAATCAGCCCCAGCATTTT
J gene: TRBJ1-1; clone size: NA; V gene: TRBV6-1; D gene: NA; CDR3 protein: CASSENRRAAFF; CDR3 DNA: TGTGCCAGCAGTGAAAATCGCAGGGCGGCTTTCTTT
J gene: TRBJ2-1; clone size: NA; V gene: TRBV2; D gene: NA; CDR3 protein: CASEAGSNEQFF; CDR3 DNA: TGTGCCAGCGAGGCCGGGAGCAATGAGCAGTTCTTC
J gene: TRBJ2-5; clone size: NA; V gene: TRBV3-1/TRBV3-2; D gene: TRBD2; CDR3 protein: CASSLRGGAIETQYF; CDR3 DNA: TGTGCCAGCAGCTTACGGGGGGGGGCGATTGAGACCCAGTACTTC
J gene: TRBJ1-2; clone size: NA; V gene: TRBV3-1/TRBV3-2; D gene: NA; CDR3 protein: CASSQPGYGYTF; CDR3 DNA: TGTGCCAGCAGCCAGCCGGGTTATGGCTACACCTTC
J gene: TRBJ2-2; clone size: NA; V gene: TRBV7-9; D gene: TRBD1; CDR3 protein: CASTPPEQGAVGELFF; CDR3 DNA: TGTGCCAGCACACCCCCCGAACAGGGGGCTGTCGGGGAGCTGTTTTTT